The 16 T cell receptor beta chains given below trace back to one sample, sequenced in a study of T cells after yellow fever vaccination. TCRdb re-called the 5' RACE reads with MiXCR, one entry per CDR3 protein. This sample has about 74,000 distinct CDR3 sequences; about 6.6% occur once, and the top ten carry roughly 33%. Sequencing was performed on CD8+ T cells sorted from PBMCs, taken about 5 days after the first yellow fever vaccination. The receptors shown here come from a man in his late teens or twenties who received the YFV17D yellow fever vaccine.

This clonotype was seen ten or more times. The chain is built from TRBV29-1 and TRBJ2-7; 9 bases map to TRBD1. The CDR3 extends over 13 amino acids. The J segment lost 7 bases and the V segment lost 6 bases, leaving 10 bases of the junction unmatched. The germline CDR1 and CDR2 sequences are SQVTM and ANQGSEA. CDR3: CSVGTGRAWEQYF. In DNA form, the CDR3 reads TGCAGCGTGGGGACAGGGCGGGCGTGGGAGCAGTACTTC.

There are many counts of this clonotype. The chain uses TRBV29-1 and TRBJ2-1; 14 bases match TRBD2. The CDR3 has 14 amino acids. Germline trimming cut 4 bases from V and 9 bases from J; bases unmatched to any gene: 5. Germline V gene sequence: CDR1 SQVTM, CDR2 ANQGSEA. The CDR3 here is CSVARLAGGLEQFF. The CDR3, as DNA: TGCAGCGTTGCCCGACTAGCGGGGGGGCTTGAGCAGTTCTTC.

This chain links TRBV5-6 with TRBJ1-5; a weak D match, TRBD1 (6 bases). The ends were cut back, 0 bases at V and 0 bases at J, with 13 bases in the middle. The CDR3 length is 17 residues. The germline gives CDR1 SGHDT, CDR2 YYEEEE. The CDR3 sequence is CASSLGSAGVSNQPQHF. The CDR3 nucleotides read TGTGCCAGCAGCTTGGGTTCGGCAGGGGTTAGCAATCAGCCCCAGCATTTT.

This clonotype was seen at least ten times. The rearrangement uses TRBV4-3 and TRBJ2-3; 12 bases line up with TRBD1. Germline assignment: CDR1 LGHNA and CDR2 YSLEER. V trimming: 3 bases; J trimming: 6 bases; junction bases outside the gene matches: 7. This CDR3 is 16 amino acids long. In DNA form, the CDR3 reads TGCGCCAGCAGCCAGGCGGGACAGGGGGCGAGGGATACGCAGTATTTT. Encoded protein: CASSQAGQGARDTQYF.

Judged by abundance, this clonotype is medium-sized. The CDR3 region has the DNA TGTGCCAGCAGCCAAGAGTGGGGCGGCCAGCCCCAGCATTTT. It yields the protein CASSQEWGGQPQHF. The gene calls are TRBV4-2 and TRBJ1-5, with a tentative D call TRBD1 (5 bases). CDR3 length: 14 amino acids. Per germline, CDR1 LGHNA and CDR2 YNFKEQ. V lost 0 bases, J lost 7 bases, and 10 bases lay in between.

The V gene is TRBV7-9, the J gene TRBJ2-7, with D perhaps TRBD1 (6 bases). Trimming left V 4 bases short and J 3 bases short, with 13 bases between. Germline V CDR1 and CDR2: SEHNR, FQNEAQ (reference sequence). This CDR3 is 14 amino acids long. This chain's CDR3 is CASSSYRDNYEQYV. Here the CDR3 DNA reads TGTGCCAGCAGCTCCTACAGGGACAACTACGAGCAGTACGTC.

This rearrangement joins TRBV5-6 to TRBJ2-2; D uncertain. The V end was cut by 0 bases, the J end by 2 bases, with 5 bases between. The germline CDR1 and CDR2 sequences are SGHDT and YYEEEE. The CDR3 extends over 14 amino acids. CDR3 sequence (DNA): TGTGCCAGCAGCTTGGGGCTCAACACCGGGGAGCTGTTTTTT. Protein: CASSLGLNTGELFF.

In its sample, this clonotype was seen a few times. CDR3: CASSDRYRGRHEQFF. The CDR3 coding sequence is TGTGCCAGCAGCGACCGTTACAGGGGGAGGCATGAGCAGTTCTTC. The chain links TRBV9 to TRBJ2-1; 8 bases map to TRBD1. The CDR3 loop spans 15 amino acids. V dropped 3 bases and J dropped 8; count of bases not matched to a gene: 10. Germline V gene data show CDR1 as SGDLS and CDR2 as YYNGEE.

The chain carries TRBV4-3 and TRBJ2-6, with D uncertain. CDR1 LGHNA and CDR2 YSLEER come from the germline V gene. This CDR3 spans 16 amino acids. With 0 bases removed from V and 0 bases from J, the gap between germline ends came to 6 bases. CDR3 DNA sequence: TGCGCCAGCAGCCAAGATCTCATCTCTGGGGCCAACGTCCTGACTTTC. Translating it yields CASSQDLISGANVLTF.

The chain combines TRBV7-3 with TRBJ2-1; 7 bases are shared with TRBD1. The CDR3 totals 14 residues. After removal of 3 bases from V and 8 bases from J, the junction contained 7 bases not matched to a gene. The germline gives CDR1 SGHTA, CDR2 FQGTGA. As DNA, the CDR3 is TGTGCCAGCAGCTTCGGGACAGATCCCGATGAGCAGTTCTTC. It codes for CASSFGTDPDEQFF. Full variable domain (remainder filled in from reference TRBV7-3 and TRBJ2-1): GAGVSQTPSNKVTEKGKYVELRCDPISGHTALYWYRQSLGQGPEFLIYFQGTGAADDSGLPNDRFFAVRPEGSVSTLKIQRTERGDSAVYLCASSFGTDPDEQFFGPGTRLTVL.

The chain is built from TRBV14 and TRBJ2-7; D may be TRBD2 (6 bases). The CDR3 length is 13 residues. CDR1 and CDR2 (germline): SGHDN, FVKESK. Trimming removed 0 bases from V and 5 bases from J, with 8 bases in between. CDR3 DNA sequence: TGTGCCAGCAGCCAAGACCCGGGGGACGAGCAGTACGTC. Translation: CASSQDPGDEQYV.

The chain joins TRBV7-2 to TRBJ1-2; 9 nucleotides align to TRBD1. The CDR3 sequence is 15 residues long. The V gene end was trimmed by 2 bases and the J gene end by 5 bases; junction bases not matched to a gene: 6. Looked up from germline, CDR1 is SGHTA and CDR2 is FQGNSA. CDR3: CASSLTGGDLYGYTF. CDR3 nucleotide sequence: TGTGCCAGCAGCTTAACAGGGGGCGATTTATATGGCTACACCTTC.

The V and J genes are TRBV27 and TRBJ1-1; TRBD1 matches 7 bases. Germline V lookup: CDR1 MNHEY, CDR2 SMNVEV (reference sequence). V was clipped by 5 bases and J by 7 bases; unmatched bases: 10. The CDR3 is 14 amino acids. CDR3 sequence: CASSQITGDLEAFF. The CDR3 DNA sequence: TGTGCCAGCAGTCAGATCACAGGGGACCTTGAAGCTTTCTTT.

J is TRBJ1-2 and V is TRBV20-1, with 9 bases lining up with TRBD1. Trimming cost V 6 bases and J 8 bases; bases outside gene matches: 13. The CDR3 contains 14 residues. Germline loops: CDR1 DFQATT, CDR2 SNEGSKA (reference sequence). The CDR3 sequence: CSATPGQGWGGYTF. CDR3 nucleotide sequence: TGCAGTGCGACACCGGGACAGGGCTGGGGAGGCTACACCTTC.

The chain recombines TRBV27 with TRBJ1-2; D is perhaps TRBD1 (5 bases). The V end was cut by 3 bases, the J end by 2 bases, with 10 bases between. The CDR3 contains 14 residues. CDR1 and CDR2 from the germline V gene are MNHEY and SMNVEV (reference sequence). CDR3 amino acids: CASSLTEGNYGYTF. The CDR3 bases are TGTGCCAGCAGTTTGACAGAGGGGAACTATGGCTACACCTTC.

This clonotype has a count of ten or more. This chain links TRBV5-1 with TRBJ2-7; 8 nucleotides align to TRBD1. CDR3 length: 16 residues. Germline values: CDR1 SGHRS, CDR2 YFSETQ. With 0 bases clipped from V and 2 bases from J, the junction kept 7 bases outside the gene matches. The CDR3 region is CASSLAAGQGTYEQYF. For the CDR3, the DNA is TGCGCCAGCAGCTTGGCCGCCGGACAGGGAACCTACGAGCAGTACTTC.